The clone carrying this TCR beta chain was seen ten or more times. The data derive from a study of regulatory T cells in long-lasting Graves disease. Time point in this sample: newly diagnosed GD, antithyroid drugs for less than 3 months. RNA extracted from PBMCs served as the sequencing template. According to the study, TCR beta libraries were built with iRepertoire HTBI primers and CDR3-region Arm-PCR. MiXCR, applied by TCRdb to the multiplex PCR reads, yields one record per CDR3 protein. The sample lists 440,000 or so distinct CDR3 sequences; 15% were seen once. V dropped 7 bases and J dropped 7 bases, with 11 bases sitting between them. The CDR3 is 11 amino acids. The data were also submitted as part of a second study, on T cells in Graves' hyperthyroidism and ophthalmopathy. That investigation notes: With the HTBI primer set, the TCR CDR3 went through a first round of RT-PCR.

This receptor was obtained from a woman aged 25 to 39 with Graves disease. This chain joins TRBV12-3 or TRBV12-4 and TRBJ2-7; D is uncertain. Sequenced material: peripheral blood mononuclear cells (PBMCs), taken at new diagnosis, from a patient treated with antithyroid drugs. CDR3 in amino acids: CASNLPPEQYF. Here the CDR3 DNA reads TGTGCCAGCAACCTCCCCCCAGAGCAGTACTTC.